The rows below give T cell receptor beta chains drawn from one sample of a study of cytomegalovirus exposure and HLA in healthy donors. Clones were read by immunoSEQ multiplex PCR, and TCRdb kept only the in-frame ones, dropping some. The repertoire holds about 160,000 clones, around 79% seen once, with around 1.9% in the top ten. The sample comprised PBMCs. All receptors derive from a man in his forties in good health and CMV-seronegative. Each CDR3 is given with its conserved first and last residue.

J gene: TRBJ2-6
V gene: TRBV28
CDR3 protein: CASSLQGTGANGLTF

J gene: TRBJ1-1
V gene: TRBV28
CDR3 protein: CASGLLTEAFF

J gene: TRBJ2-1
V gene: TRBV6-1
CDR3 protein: CASSETPGAYNEQFF

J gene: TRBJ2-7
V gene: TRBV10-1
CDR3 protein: CASSPDRGRSLGYEQYF

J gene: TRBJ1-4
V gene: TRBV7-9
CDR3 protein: CSSSLWDTQRDEKLFF

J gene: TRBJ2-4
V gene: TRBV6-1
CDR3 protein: CASSEPGTVKNSQYF

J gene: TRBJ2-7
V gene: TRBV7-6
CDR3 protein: CASSPTGYEQYF

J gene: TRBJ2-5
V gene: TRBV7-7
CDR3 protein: CASSLTRAETQYF

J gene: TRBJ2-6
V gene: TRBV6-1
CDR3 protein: CASSEAGASGANVLTF

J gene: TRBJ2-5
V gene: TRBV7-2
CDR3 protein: CASSSRTGGQETQYF

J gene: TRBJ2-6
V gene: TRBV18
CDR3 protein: CASSFQGSLSGANVLTF

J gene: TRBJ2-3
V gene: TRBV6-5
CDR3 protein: CASSSDRGIADTQYF

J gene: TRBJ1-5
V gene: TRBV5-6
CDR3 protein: CASSLGAGQPQHF

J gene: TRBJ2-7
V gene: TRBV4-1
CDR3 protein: CASSQDRSASGSLYEQYF

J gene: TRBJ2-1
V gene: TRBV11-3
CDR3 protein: CASSLEVEGGGGNEQFF

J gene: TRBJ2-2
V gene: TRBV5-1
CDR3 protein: CASSSQGKPGELFF

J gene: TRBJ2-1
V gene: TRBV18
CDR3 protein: CASSPRTSGMVNEQFF

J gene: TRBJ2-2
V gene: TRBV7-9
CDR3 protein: CASSEDRGQTGELFF

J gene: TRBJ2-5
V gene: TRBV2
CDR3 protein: CASSAETGTETQYF

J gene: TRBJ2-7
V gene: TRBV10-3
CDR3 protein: CATSGTGGYYEQYF

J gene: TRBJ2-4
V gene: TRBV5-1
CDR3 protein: CASSLAGWGQGQNSQYF

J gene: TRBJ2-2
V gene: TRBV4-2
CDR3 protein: CASSPRGGNTGELFF

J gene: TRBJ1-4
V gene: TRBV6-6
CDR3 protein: CASSSQGPTNEKLFF

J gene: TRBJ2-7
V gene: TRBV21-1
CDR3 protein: CASSFRLAGGPYEQYF

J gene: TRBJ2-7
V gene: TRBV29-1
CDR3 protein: CSVEGSEGAWEEQYF

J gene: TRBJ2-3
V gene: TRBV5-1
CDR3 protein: CASSWGTSKSTDTQYF

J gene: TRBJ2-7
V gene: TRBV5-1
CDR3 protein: CASPSGRADEQYF

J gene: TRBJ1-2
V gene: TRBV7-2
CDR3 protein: CASSSWTGGYTF

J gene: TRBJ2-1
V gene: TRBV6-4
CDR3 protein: CASSGTSGSSHEQFF

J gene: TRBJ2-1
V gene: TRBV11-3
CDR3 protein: CASSLAGGVSYNEQFF

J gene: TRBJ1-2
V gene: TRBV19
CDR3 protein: CASQRTANYGYTF

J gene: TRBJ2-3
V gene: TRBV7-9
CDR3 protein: CASSRQAGGSTDTQYF

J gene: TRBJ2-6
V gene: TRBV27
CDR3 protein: CASSFELPGRGANGLTF

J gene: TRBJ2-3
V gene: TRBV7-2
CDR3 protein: CASSLSTRSDTQYF

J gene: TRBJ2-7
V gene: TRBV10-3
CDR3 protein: CAISPGQGASFGYEQYF

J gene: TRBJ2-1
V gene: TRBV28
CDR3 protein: CASFISGGSYNEQFF

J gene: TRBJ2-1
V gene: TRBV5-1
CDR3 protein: CASSLLAGVGDEQFF

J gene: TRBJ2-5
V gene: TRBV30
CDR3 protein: CAWSPPTGVTETQYF

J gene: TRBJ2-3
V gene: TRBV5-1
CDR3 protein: CASSLAQAAFTDTQYF

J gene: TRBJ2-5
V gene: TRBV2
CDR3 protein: CASTLGLAGVETQYF

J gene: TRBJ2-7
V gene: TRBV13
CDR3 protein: CASSATSGTTYEQYF

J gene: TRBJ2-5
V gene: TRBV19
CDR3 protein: CASSMGSRQETQYF

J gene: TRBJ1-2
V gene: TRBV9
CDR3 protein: CASSLGSSGGYTF

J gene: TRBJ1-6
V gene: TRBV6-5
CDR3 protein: CASSSAGDSPLHF

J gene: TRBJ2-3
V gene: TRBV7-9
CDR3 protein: CSSSFAGGTGGDTQYF

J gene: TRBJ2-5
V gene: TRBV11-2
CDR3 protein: CASSLGLLALETQYF

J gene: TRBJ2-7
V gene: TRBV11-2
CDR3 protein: CASNTGLAWGSNEQYF

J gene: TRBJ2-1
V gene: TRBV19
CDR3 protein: CASMGSWGHVQKTEFF

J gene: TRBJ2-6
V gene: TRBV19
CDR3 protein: CASSPRQGALSGANGLTF

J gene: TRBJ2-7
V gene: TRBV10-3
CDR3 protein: CAISESRDSQAQYF

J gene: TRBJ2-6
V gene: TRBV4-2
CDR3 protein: CASSQASQTGPGANVLTF

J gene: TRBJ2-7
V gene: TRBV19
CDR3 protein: CASSIQGQPLHEQYF

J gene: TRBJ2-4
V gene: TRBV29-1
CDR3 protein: CSVLGQGRHSQYF

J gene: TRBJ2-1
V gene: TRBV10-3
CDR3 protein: CAISINLAGENEQFF

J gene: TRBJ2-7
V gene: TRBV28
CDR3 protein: CASSGPGQSYEQYF